This paragraph reports one TCR beta chain. Antigen specificity is unknown. The sample comes from a study of T cells expressing NK-cell markers. About the research overall: HCMV serostatus: most of the eight sequenced donors positive, one negative. Study results and limitations: In several donors, dominant clonotypes made up about 25-65% of CD3+CD56-NKG2C+ cells.

Germline V CDR1 and CDR2: SGHRS, YFSETQ. This CDR3 contains 15 residues. Researchers built TCR beta cDNA using 5'RACE template switching with UMIs. TCRdb reprocessed the 5' RACE reads, keeping one entry per CDR3 protein, no DNA. This table holds about 450,000 distinct CDR3 sequences. The TCR sequence derives from a woman between 18 and 75 years old in good health. J is TRBJ2-3 and V is TRBV5-1; without DNA, the TCRdb call of TRBD1 cannot be checked. The sequencing sample was made of blood T cells: a sorted CD56 or NKG2C T cell subset, CD4+ or CD8+ T cells, or bulk PBMC T cells (not recorded which). The chain's CDR3 is CASSLGPLGEDTQYF.